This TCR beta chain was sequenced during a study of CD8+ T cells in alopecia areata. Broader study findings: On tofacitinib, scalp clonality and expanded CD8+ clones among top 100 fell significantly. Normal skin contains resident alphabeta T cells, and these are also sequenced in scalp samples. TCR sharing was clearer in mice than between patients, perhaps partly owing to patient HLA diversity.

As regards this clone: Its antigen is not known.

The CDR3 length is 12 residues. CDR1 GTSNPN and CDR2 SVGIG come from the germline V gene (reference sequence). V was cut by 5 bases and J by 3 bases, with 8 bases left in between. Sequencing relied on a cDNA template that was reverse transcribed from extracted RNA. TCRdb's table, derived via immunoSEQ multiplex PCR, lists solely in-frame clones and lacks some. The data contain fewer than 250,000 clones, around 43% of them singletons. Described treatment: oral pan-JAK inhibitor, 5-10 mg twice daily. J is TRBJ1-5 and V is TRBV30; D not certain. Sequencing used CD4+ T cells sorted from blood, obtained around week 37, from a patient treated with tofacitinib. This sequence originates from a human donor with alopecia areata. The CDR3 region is CAWGLANQPQHF. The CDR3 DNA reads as TGTGCCTGGGGTTTGGCCAATCAGCCCCAGCATTTT.